This entry describes one T cell receptor (beta chain). Its antigen is undetermined. This CDR3 is built from 17 residues. Unmatched junction bases numbered 10, after V lost 3 bases and J lost 3 bases. The germline V gene encodes CDR1 SGHRS and CDR2 YFSETQ. This sample is part of a study of a mutant IDH1 vaccine in newly diagnosed glioma. Study-wide background: Treated patients were approximately 62% male, roughly 38% female, mean age 40.4 years.

Time point given: week 35, safety follow-up. One vaccine dose held 300 ug of mutant IDH1 20-mer peptide and came with topical imiquimod. Patients came in for eight vaccinations, in weeks 1, 3, 5, 7, 11, 15, 19 and 23. The table came from immunoSEQ multiplex PCR; TCRdb's copy has only in-frame clones and leaves some out. This repertoire shows 60,000 to 65,000 clones, about four fifths found once; its top ten account for under 7%. This material consisted of PBMCs, taken from a glioma patient whose treatment included an IDH1 peptide vaccine. The sequence derives from a middle-aged man with glioma. The rearrangement uses TRBV5-1 and TRBJ2-2; 8 bases align to TRBD1. CDR3 region: CASSSGQGWGYTGELFF. DNA of the CDR3: TGCGCCAGCAGCTCTGGACAGGGATGGGGGTACACCGGGGAGCTGTTTTTT. The full variable domain, rest sourced from reference TRBV5-1 and TRBJ2-2, is KAGVTQTPRYLIKTRGQQVTLSCSPISGHRSVSWYQQTPGQGLQFLFEYFSETQRNKGNFPGRFSGRQFSNSRSEMNVSTLELGDSALYLCASSSGQGWGYTGELFFGEGSRLTVL.